Below, 26 T cell receptor beta chains from the same sample are listed, as sequenced in a study of monozygotic twins with inflammatory bowel disease. TCRdb re-called the 5' RACE reads; every CDR3 protein appears as one record, without DNA. Its table lists more than 300,000 distinct CDR3 sequences. The sequencing input was blood. The source is a human donor with ulcerative colitis or Crohn's disease, or a healthy co-twin of an affected twin (not recorded which).

The chain combines TRBV3-1 with TRBJ1-5. This CDR3 has 14 residues. The germline CDR1 and CDR2 sequences are LGHDT and YNNKEL (reference sequence). CDR3 loop: CASSPAERNQPQHF.

This chain links TRBV27 with TRBJ1-2; absent DNA, TCRdb's TRBD1 call cannot be checked. The CDR3 spans 17 residues. The germline V gene encodes CDR1 MNHEY and CDR2 SMNVEV (reference sequence). The chain's CDR3 is CASSPRQGAMNNYGYTF.

The CDR3 spells CASSLAGSLGSGANVLTF. J is TRBJ2-6 and V is TRBV5-1; TCRdb outputs TRBD2, but without DNA this stays unchecked. Germline CDR1 and CDR2: SGHRS and YFSETQ. This CDR3 spans 18 amino acids.

V is TRBV20-1 and J is TRBJ2-7; TCRdb's D call, TRBD2, is unchecked because there is no DNA. The CDR3 contains 13 residues. Germline values: CDR1 DFQATT, CDR2 SNEGSKA (reference sequence). This chain's CDR3 is CSARRGIAYEQYF.

The chain joins TRBV20-1 to TRBJ2-7; TCRdb's D call of TRBD1 is untestable without DNA. This CDR3 is 15 amino acids long. Germline assignment: CDR1 DFQATT and CDR2 SNEGSKA (reference sequence). The CDR3: CSARESRGVSYEQYF.

This rearrangement joins TRBV7-6 to TRBJ2-7; TCRdb returns TRBD1, unconfirmable since there is no DNA. The CDR3 runs 15 residues. Germline CDR1 and CDR2: SGHVS and FNYEAQ. This CDR3 is CASSPTVSRGYEQYF.

This chain uses TRBV9 with TRBJ1-1; TCRdb's assignment of TRBD1 cannot be checked, as there is no DNA. Germline loops: CDR1 SGDLS, CDR2 YYNGEE. This CDR3 has 15 amino acids. CDR3 sequence: CASSVQGGARTEAFF.

The chain employs TRBV24-1 and TRBJ2-3; TCRdb calls TRBD1, which cannot be checked without DNA. This CDR3 has 16 amino acids. Germline CDR1 KGHDR, CDR2 SFDVKD. CDR3 region: CATSDPAAQGSDTQYF.

The V call is TRBV18, the J call TRBJ2-7. CDR3 length equals 12 residues. CDR1 is KGHSH, CDR2 LQKENI, per germline. The CDR3 here is CASSPRLPEQYF.

This sequence joins TRBV7-9 and TRBJ1-1. The CDR3 has 11 amino acids. CDR1 is SEHNR and CDR2 is FQNEAQ in the germline V gene (reference sequence). CDR3 region: CASSFESEAFF.

The V call is TRBV5-1, the J call TRBJ2-3; with no DNA, the TCRdb D assignment of TRBD1 cannot be verified. The CDR3 runs 15 residues. Germline V gives CDR1 SGHRS, CDR2 YFSETQ. CDR3 amino acids: CASSEVDRATDTQYF.

The chain joins TRBV20-1 to TRBJ2-7; TCRdb selects TRBD1, and the lack of DNA leaves this call unchecked. CDR1 is DFQATT, CDR2 SNEGSKA, per germline (reference sequence). This CDR3 comprises 16 residues. CDR3 protein: CSASFLGQGNTYEQYF.

This chain joins TRBV6-2 or TRBV6-3 and TRBJ2-3. CDR1 and CDR2 from the germline V gene are MNHEY and SVGEGT. The CDR3 has 13 residues. The CDR3 sequence is CASRTVGVDTQYF.

This sequence joins TRBV5-1 and TRBJ2-2; TCRdb's D call, TRBD2, is unchecked because there is no DNA. The CDR3 extends over 16 amino acids. Germline V gene lookup returns CDR1 SGHRS and CDR2 YFSETQ. The CDR3 loop reads CASSLGTSGPTGELFF.

The J gene is TRBJ1-6, the V gene TRBV20-1; the TRBD1 assignment by TCRdb is unverifiable without DNA. Germline V gene sequence: CDR1 DFQATT, CDR2 SNEGSKA (reference sequence). CDR3 length: 18 residues. Here the CDR3 reads CSAYDLQVWGAGNSPLHF.

The chain couples TRBV12-2 to TRBJ2-7. TRBV12-2 is described as a pseudogene. The CDR3 length is 15 residues. This chain's CDR3 is CASRLGPSSAYEQYF.

The rearrangement links TRBV5-1 to TRBJ2-3; TCRdb's D gene call, TRBD1, goes unchecked for lack of DNA. Germline V gene lookup returns CDR1 SGHRS and CDR2 YFSETQ. CDR3 length equals 16 residues. The CDR3 spells CASSPEGQGAADTQYF.

This sequence joins TRBV5-1 and TRBJ2-7; TCRdb gives TRBD1 as the D gene, but with no DNA this cannot be confirmed. Germline CDR1 reads SGHRS; CDR2 reads YFSETQ. This CDR3 has 14 residues. The CDR3 spells CASSPDSKTYEQYF.

The chain uses TRBV7-9 and TRBJ2-7; TCRdb designates TRBD1, a call that cannot be tested without DNA. In germline, CDR1 is SEHNR, CDR2 FQNEAQ (reference sequence). CDR3 length equals 16 residues. The CDR3: CASSSLRQDLTYEQYF.

The J gene is TRBJ1-4, the V gene TRBV19. This CDR3 contains 14 residues. From germline, CDR1 is LNHDA and CDR2 SQIVND (reference sequence). The CDR3 sequence: CASSTRATNEKLFF.

The V and J genes are TRBV5-6 and TRBJ2-7; TCRdb's D gene call, TRBD1, goes unchecked for lack of DNA. Germline V gene sequence: CDR1 SGHDT, CDR2 YYEEEE. The CDR3 is 14 residues long. This chain's CDR3 is CASSSETGGREQYF.

The chain carries TRBV7-2 and TRBJ2-2. The CDR3 loop spans 14 amino acids. Germline V gene sequence: CDR1 SGHTA, CDR2 FQGNSA. CDR3 sequence reads: CASSLRRSTGELFF. Full variable domain (rest looked up from reference TRBV7-2 and TRBJ2-2): GAGVSQSPSNKVTEKGKDVELRCDPISGHTALYWYRQSLGQGLEFLIYFQGNSAPDKSGLPSDRFSAERTGGSVSTLTIQRTQQEDSAVYLCASSLRRSTGELFFGEGSRLTVL.

This chain joins TRBV29-1 and TRBJ1-6. The CDR3 spans 12 residues. The germline gives CDR1 SQVTM, CDR2 ANQGSEA. The CDR3: CSVQDYNSPLHF.

V gene TRBV6-5 combines with J gene TRBJ2-7. Germline loops: CDR1 MNHEY, CDR2 SVGAGI. CDR3 length: 14 amino acids. This chain's CDR3 is CASSYSDDTYEQYF.

V gene TRBV10-3 combines with J gene TRBJ1-2; TCRdb picks TRBD1, but there is no DNA to check that call. Germline-derived CDR1 and CDR2 are ENHRY and SYGVKD. CDR3 length equals 12 residues. Here the CDR3 reads CAISLQGPGYTF.

This chain joins TRBV28 and TRBJ2-1; TCRdb indicates TRBD2, and absent DNA this call remains unverified. The CDR3 extends over 16 amino acids. CDR1 is MDHEN, CDR2 SYDVKM, per germline. CDR3: CASSLYLAGVYNEQFF.